This paragraph covers one T cell receptor beta chain sequence. What it binds is not known. The CDR3 spans 13 residues. Trimming left V 10 bases short and J 8 bases short, with 20 bases between. Per germline, CDR1 MDHEN and CDR2 SYDVKM. This sample was included in a study of cytotoxic CD8 clonotypes in ibrutinib-treated CLL. General study results and limits: Patients with sustained remission and those progressing were sampled at differing times. Public clonotypes occurred uncommonly; on treatment, they contracted or remained stable.

Some clones are missing from TCRdb's copy, which holds only in-frame ones; the method was immunoSEQ multiplex PCR. The table includes about 200,000 clones, 75% to 80% detected once. The receptor was derived from a human donor with chronic lymphocytic leukemia. The chain carries TRBV28 and TRBJ1-2, with TRBD1 as a possible D gene (5 bases). Here the sequenced sample was PBMCs, taken after 12 months of ibrutinib treatment. This chain's CDR3 is CATPGFGLGGYTF. The DNA of the CDR3 is TGTGCCACCCCAGGGTTCGGGCTGGGAGGCTACACCTTC.